These 6 T cell receptor beta chains were all obtained from the same sample, sequenced in a study of T cells in Graves' hyperthyroidism and ophthalmopathy. Template material for amplifying TCR beta CDR3 regions consisted of RNA transcripts. A first-round RT-PCR of the TCR CDR3 used the HTBI primer set. TCRdb ran MiXCR on the multiplex PCR reads and lists one entry per CDR3 protein. The table lists hundreds of thousands of distinct CDR3 sequences, roughly 15% of them singletons. Sequenced: blood. All receptors come from a man younger than 35 with Graves' ophthalmopathy.

This clonotype appeared many times. The chain links TRBV5-8 to TRBJ2-3; TRBD2 might be the D (6 bases). The CDR3 length is 17 residues. Germline V gives CDR1 SGHTS, CDR2 YDEGEE. V lost 4 bases to trimming and J lost 2 bases, with 20 bases between them. The CDR3 sequence is CASSAVRDSSYTDTQYF. The CDR3 DNA sequence: TGTGCCAGCAGCGCTGTCCGGGACTCTTCCTACACAGATACGCAGTATTTT.

This clonotype was counted at least ten times. V gene TRBV9 combines with J gene TRBJ2-7; D possibly corresponds to TRBD1 (6 bases). Trimming pared 4 bases from V and 2 bases from J, leaving 16 bases between. The CDR3 sequence is 15 residues long. Germline CDR1 reads SGDLS; CDR2 reads YYNGEE. The CDR3 reads CASSPGQGTTYEQYF. DNA for the CDR3: TGTGCCAGCAGCCCGGGGCAGGGGACCACCTACGAGCAGTACTTC.

As to this clonotype: A much larger clonotype is one base distant, so this may be a read error. CDR3 protein: CSTAVLPLQYF. The CDR3 DNA follows: TGCAGTACCGCCGTACTCCCCTTACAGTACTTC. The chain carries TRBV20-1 and TRBJ2-4; D unresolved. This CDR3 has 11 residues. The germline gives CDR1 DFQATT, CDR2 SNEGSKA (reference sequence). Trimming took 8 bases from V and 13 from J, leaving 18 bases between them.

This sequence joins TRBV4-1 and TRBJ1-1; 8 bases agree with TRBD1. Germline CDR1 and CDR2: MGHRA and YSYEKL. Trimming at V came to 6 bases and at J to 3 bases, leaving 3 bases not matched to a gene. This CDR3 spans 13 amino acids. The CDR3 spells CASSQDRDTEAFF. The CDR3 nucleotides read TGCGCCAGCAGTCAGGACAGGGACACTGAAGCTTTCTTT.

This clonotype was observed many times. The V gene is TRBV3-1, the J gene TRBJ2-1; perhaps TRBD1 as D (5 bases). The length of the CDR3 is 15 residues. With 3 bases removed from V and 3 bases from J, the gap between germline ends came to 12 bases. The germline CDR1 and CDR2 sequences are LGHDT and YNNKEL (reference sequence). CDR3 sequence (DNA): TGTGCCAGCAGCCAGTGGGGCCTACGCTACAATGAGCAGTTCTTC. This codes for CASSQWGLRYNEQFF.

This clonotype was counted many times. V is TRBV5-1 and J is TRBJ2-2; 8 bases line up with TRBD2. Germline loops: CDR1 SGHRS, CDR2 YFSETQ. The ends lost 10 bases at V and 0 bases at J; junction bases unmatched: 5. The CDR3 is made up of 14 amino acids. CDR3 in amino acids: CAVGGRSNTGELFF. In nucleotides, the CDR3 is TGCGCCGTAGGCGGGAGGTCGAACACCGGGGAGCTGTTTTTT.